This T cell receptor (beta chain) originates from a study of T cell responses to AZD1222 COVID-19 vaccine. Study-wide results and caveats: Among the donors, most were white British and more were female, and clonal diversity was possibly underestimated. Baseline seropositives among AZD1222 recipients totaled only 5 to 7.

A note on this clone: Antigen: not known.

From germline, CDR1 is LNHDA and CDR2 SQIVND (reference sequence). This CDR3 has 13 amino acids. V lost 5 bases, J lost 5 bases, and 6 bases stayed unmatched. The repertoire was sequenced with immunoSEQ multiplex PCR; TCRdb's copy has only in-frame clones and lacks some. The sample yields roughly 100,000 clones, around 84% seen once. Sequencing used peripheral blood, obtained on day 0 of AZD1222 vaccination. The chain combines TRBV19 with TRBJ2-7, with 7 bases lining up with TRBD1. The clonotype originates from an adult in good health. The CDR3 nucleotides read TGTGCCAGTAGTCCGACAGGGATGAACGAGCAGTACTTC. Translating it yields CASSPTGMNEQYF.